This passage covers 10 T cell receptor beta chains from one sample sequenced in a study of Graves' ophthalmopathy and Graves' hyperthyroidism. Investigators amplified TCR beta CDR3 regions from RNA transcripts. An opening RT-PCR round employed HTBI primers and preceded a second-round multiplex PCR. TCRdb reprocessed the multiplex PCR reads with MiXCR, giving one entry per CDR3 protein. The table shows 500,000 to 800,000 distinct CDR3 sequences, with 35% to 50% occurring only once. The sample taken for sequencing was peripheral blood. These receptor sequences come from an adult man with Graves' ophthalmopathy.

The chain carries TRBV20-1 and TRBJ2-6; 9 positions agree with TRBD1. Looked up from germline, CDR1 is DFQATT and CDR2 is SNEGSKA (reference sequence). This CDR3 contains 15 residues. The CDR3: CRWRGQGSGANVLTF. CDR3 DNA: TGCAGGTGGAGGGGACAGGGCTCTGGGGCCAACGTCCTGACTTTC.

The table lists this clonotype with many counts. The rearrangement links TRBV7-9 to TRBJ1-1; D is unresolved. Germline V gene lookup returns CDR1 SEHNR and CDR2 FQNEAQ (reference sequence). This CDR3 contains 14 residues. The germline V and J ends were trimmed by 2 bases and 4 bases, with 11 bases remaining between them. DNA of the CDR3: TGTGCCAGCAGCTTAAGCCAGTCGATCACTGAAGCTTTCTTT. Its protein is CASSLSQSITEAFF.

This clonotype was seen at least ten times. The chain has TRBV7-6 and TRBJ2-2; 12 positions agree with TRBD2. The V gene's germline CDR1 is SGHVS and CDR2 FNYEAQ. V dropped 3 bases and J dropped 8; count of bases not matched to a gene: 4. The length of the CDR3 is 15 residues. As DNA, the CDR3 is TGTGCCAGCAGCTTGGGACTAGCGGGCGTAGGGGAGCTGTTTTTT. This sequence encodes CASSLGLAGVGELFF.

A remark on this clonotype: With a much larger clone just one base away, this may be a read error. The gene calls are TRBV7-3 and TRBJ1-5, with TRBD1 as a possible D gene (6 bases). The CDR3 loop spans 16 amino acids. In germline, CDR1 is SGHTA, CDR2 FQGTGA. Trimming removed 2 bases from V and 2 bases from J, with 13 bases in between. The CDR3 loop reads CASSLDRGAGNQPQHF. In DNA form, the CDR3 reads TGTGCCAGCAGCTTAGATCGGGGGGCTGGCAATCAGCCCCAGCATTTT.

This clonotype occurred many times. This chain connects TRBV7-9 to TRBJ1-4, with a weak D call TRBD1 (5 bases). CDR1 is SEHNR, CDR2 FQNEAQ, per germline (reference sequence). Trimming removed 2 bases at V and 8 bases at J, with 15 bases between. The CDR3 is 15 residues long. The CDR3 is CASSLPAGGGEKLFF. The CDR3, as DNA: TGTGCCAGCAGCTTACCTGCCGGGGGAGGGGAAAAACTGTTTTTT.

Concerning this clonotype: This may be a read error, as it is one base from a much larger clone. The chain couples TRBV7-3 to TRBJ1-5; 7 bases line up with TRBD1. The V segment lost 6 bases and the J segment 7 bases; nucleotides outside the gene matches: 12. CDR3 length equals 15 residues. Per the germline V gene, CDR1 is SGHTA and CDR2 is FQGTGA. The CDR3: CASRTLAGGKQPQHF. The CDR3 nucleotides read TGTGCCAGCAGGACATTGGCAGGGGGGAAACAGCCCCAGCATTTT.

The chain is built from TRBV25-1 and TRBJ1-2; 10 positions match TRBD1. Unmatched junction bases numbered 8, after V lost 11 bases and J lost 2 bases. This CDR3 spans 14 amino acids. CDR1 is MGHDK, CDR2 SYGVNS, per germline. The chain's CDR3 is CAWISGQGNYGYTF. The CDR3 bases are TGTGCCTGGATCTCGGGACAGGGGAACTATGGCTACACCTTC.

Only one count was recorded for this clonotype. The CDR3 loop is CSVGAGDTRNYGYTF. CDR3 in DNA: TGCAGCGTTGGGGCAGGGGACACACGAAACTATGGCTACACCTTC. This chain connects TRBV29-1 to TRBJ1-2; D possibly corresponds to TRBD1 (6 bases). This CDR3 is built from 15 residues. Germline lookup yields CDR1 SQVTM and CDR2 ANQGSEA. V dropped 4 bases and J dropped 2 bases, with 17 bases sitting between them.

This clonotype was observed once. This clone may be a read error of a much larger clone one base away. The CDR3, as DNA: TGTGCCAGCAACCTACGGACCCAGGATGAAAAACTGTTTTTT. Protein product: CASNLRTQDEKLFF. The rearrangement links TRBV5-5 to TRBJ1-4; no reliable D call. CDR3 size: 14 residues. The ends were cut back, 6 bases at V and 6 bases at J, with 15 bases in the middle. The germline CDR1 and CDR2 sequences are SGHKS and YYEKEE (reference sequence).

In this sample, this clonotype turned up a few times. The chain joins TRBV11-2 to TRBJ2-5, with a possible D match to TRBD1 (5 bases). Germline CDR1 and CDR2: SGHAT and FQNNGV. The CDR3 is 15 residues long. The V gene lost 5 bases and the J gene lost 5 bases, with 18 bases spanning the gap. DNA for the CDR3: TGTGCCAGCAGCGTCCCCAGGGTCTCGGCGGAGACCCAGTACTTC. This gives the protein CASSVPRVSAETQYF.